The 21 T cell receptor beta chains below all came from one sample that was sequenced in a study of shared clonotypes between healthy human individuals. Using immunoSEQ multiplex PCR, the repertoire was profiled, and TCRdb retains in-frame clones only, with some absent. The table lists about 980,000 clones, roughly 72% of them singletons. Specimen: memory CD4+ T cells sorted from blood. Subset specified: CD45RA-negative fraction. The source is a man between 18 and 29 years old in good health.

This clone was found a few times. The V gene is TRBV7-9, the J gene TRBJ2-3; 8 bases agree with TRBD1. Per the germline V gene, CDR1 is SEHNR and CDR2 is FQNEAQ (reference sequence). V gave up 0 bases and J gave up 6 bases; unmatched junction bases: 8. CDR3 length: 16 amino acids. The CDR3 is CASSLAGRGLVDTQYF. The CDR3 bases are TGTGCCAGCAGCTTAGCTGGCAGGGGGCTAGTGGATACGCAGTATTTT.

V is TRBV5-6 and J is TRBJ1-2, with 9 nucleotides matching TRBD1. Trimming took 4 bases from V and 3 from J; bases not matched to a gene: 7. The CDR3 is 15 amino acids. Germline assignment: CDR1 SGHDT and CDR2 YYEEEE. The CDR3: CASSLQGALDYGYTF. The CDR3, as DNA: TGTGCCAGCAGCCTACAGGGGGCCCTCGACTATGGCTACACCTTC.

The chain uses TRBV27 and TRBJ1-1; D is perhaps TRBD1 (6 bases). CDR1 and CDR2 from the germline V gene are MNHEY and SMNVEV (reference sequence). The CDR3 is 16 amino acids. The V gene lost 5 bases and the J gene lost 5 bases, with 21 bases spanning the gap. The CDR3 DNA sequence: TGTGCCAGCAGTAAATCCCCGCCGACAGGTTTGACTGAAGCTTTCTTT. Translating gives CASSKSPPTGLTEAFF.

This clone was counted only a few times. The chain joins TRBV6-7 to TRBJ1-2; the match to TRBD1 covers 11 bases. TRBV6-7 counts as an open reading frame of uncertain function. The CDR3 is 18 residues long. The junction had 17 bases not matched to a gene; V was cut back by 5 bases and J by 6 bases. CDR3 in DNA: TGTGCCAGCAGTACCCCCGGACATCGGACAGGGGGCGCGGATGGCTACACCTTC. Amino acid sequence: CASSTPGHRTGGADGYTF.

This rearrangement joins TRBV6-1 to TRBJ2-2; D is perhaps TRBD1 (5 bases). The CDR3 is 13 residues long. V lost 3 bases, J lost 7 bases, and 9 bases lay in between. Germline-derived CDR1 and CDR2 are MNHNS and SASEGT. CDR3 sequence reads: CASSEVRVGELFF. As DNA, the CDR3 is TGTGCCAGCAGTGAGGTCAGGGTCGGGGAGCTGTTTTTT.

This clone occurred once. The gene calls are TRBV7-2 and TRBJ2-2; 8 bases are shared with TRBD2. The J segment lost 7 bases and the V segment lost 1 base, leaving 11 bases of the junction unmatched. The CDR3 is 17 amino acids. The germline gives CDR1 SGHTA, CDR2 FQGNSA. The CDR3 nucleotides are TGTGCCAGCAGCTTAGTGGGACGGCGGGGGGCGAGCGGGGAGCTGTTTTTT. Protein: CASSLVGRRGASGELFF.

In this sample, this clone turned up many times. The chain is built from TRBV29-1 and TRBJ1-3; D is unresolved. The CDR3 contains 12 residues. Trimming left V 3 bases short and J 7 bases short, with 10 bases between. In germline, CDR1 is SQVTM, CDR2 ANQGSEA. The CDR3 reads CSVETRANTIYF. In DNA, the CDR3 is TGCAGCGTTGAGACGAGGGCTAACACCATATATTTT.

This clone was seen repeatedly, ten times or more. This chain uses TRBV7-2 with TRBJ2-7; the D call may be TRBD1 or TRBD2 (5 bases each). V dropped 2 bases and J dropped 4 bases, with 12 bases sitting between them. The V gene's germline CDR1 is SGHTA and CDR2 FQGNSA. The CDR3 is 14 residues long. The CDR3 is CASSLMRGNYEQYF. The DNA for the CDR3 is TGTGCCAGCAGCTTAATGAGGGGAAATTACGAGCAGTACTTC. Using reference TRBV7-2 and TRBJ2-7 for the parts outside the CDR3, the full variable domain is GAGVSQSPSNKVTEKGKDVELRCDPISGHTALYWYRQSLGQGLEFLIYFQGNSAPDKSGLPSDRFSAERTGGSVSTLTIQRTQQEDSAVYLCASSLMRGNYEQYFGPGTRLTVT.

This chain uses TRBV9 with TRBJ2-1, with unresolved D. V lost 4 bases and J 1 base, leaving 12 bases between the germline ends. There are 15 residues in the CDR3. Germline V CDR1 and CDR2: SGDLS, YYNGEE. The CDR3 here is CASSSTVESYNEQFF. CDR3 sequence (DNA): TGTGCCAGCAGCAGTACGGTCGAATCCTACAATGAGCAGTTCTTC.

A few counts support this clone. The chain uses TRBV6-1 and TRBJ2-7; 7 bases are a match to TRBD1. V was clipped by 4 bases and J by 3 bases; unmatched bases: 9. The CDR3 extends over 15 amino acids. Per the germline V gene, CDR1 is MNHNS and CDR2 is SASEGT. Written as DNA, the CDR3 is TGTGCCAGCAGTGTAAAAACAGGGGCCAACTACGAGCAGTACTTC. This gives the protein CASSVKTGANYEQYF.

Only a few counts were recorded for this clone. The V call is TRBV5-1, the J call TRBJ2-3; D unclear. Trimming pared 3 bases from V and 0 bases from J, leaving 8 bases between. This CDR3 region has 14 residues. In germline, CDR1 is SGHRS, CDR2 YFSETQ. CDR3: CASSSGASTDTQYF. CDR3 DNA: TGCGCCAGCAGCTCGGGTGCCAGCACAGATACGCAGTATTTT.

CDR3 DNA: TGTGCCAGCACTAAAGAGGAGAATTCACCCCTCCACTTT. Protein: CASTKEENSPLHF. This chain links TRBV6-1 with TRBJ1-6; D gene ambiguous. This CDR3 is built from 13 residues. Trimming stripped 7 bases from V and 7 bases from J, with 11 bases between. Germline V gives CDR1 MNHNS, CDR2 SASEGT.

On this clone itself: No conserved phenylalanine or tryptophan is present at the end of the CDR3, so a read error is the likely explanation. The DNA is omitted, as the CDR3 cannot be located on it reliably, and the CDR3 follows TCRdb's listing. The V call is TRBV9, the J call TRBJ1-6. The CDR3 contains 10 residues when both ends are counted. Germline values: CDR1 SGDLS, CDR2 YYNGEE. CDR3 loop: CASSVAREAS.

The J gene is TRBJ2-7, the V gene TRBV5-6; 7 bases agree with TRBD1. The CDR3 runs to 13 residues. Per germline, CDR1 SGHDT and CDR2 YYEEEE. The V segment lost 4 bases and the J segment 6 bases; nucleotides outside the gene matches: 7. The CDR3 is CASSRQSGGEQYF. CDR3 nucleotide sequence: TGTGCCAGCAGCCGACAATCAGGGGGCGAGCAGTACTTC. Full variable domain (outside the CDR3, taken from reference TRBV5-6 and TRBJ2-7): DAGVTQSPTHLIKTRGQQVTLRCSPKSGHDTVSWYQQALGQGPQFIFQYYEEEERQRGNFPDRFSGHQFPNYSSELNVNALLLGDSALYLCASSRQSGGEQYFGPGTRLTVT.

The rearrangement joins TRBV30 to TRBJ1-4; no clear D gene. This CDR3 spans 15 amino acids. Looked up from germline, CDR1 is GTSNPN and CDR2 is SVGIG (reference sequence). V dropped 1 base and J dropped 8 bases, with 17 bases sitting between them. The CDR3 nucleotides are TGTGCCTGGAGTGGCGAGGAGCCGGGGAGAGAAAAACTGTTTTTT. Protein product: CAWSGEEPGREKLFF.

The chain couples TRBV4-3 to TRBJ1-5; D not certain. This CDR3 comprises 14 residues. With 8 bases removed from V and 4 bases from J, the gap between germline ends came to 15 bases. Germline values: CDR1 LGHNA, CDR2 YSLEER. The CDR3 sequence is CASSQGQTNQPQHF. The CDR3, as DNA: TGCGCCAGCTCCCAAGGGCAGACGAATCAGCCCCAGCATTTT.

The V and J genes are TRBV5-1 and TRBJ2-3; 9 nucleotides agree with TRBD1. The CDR3 covers 15 residues. V was pared by 2 bases and J by 2 bases, with 3 bases of the junction left unmatched. Looked up from germline, CDR1 is SGHRS and CDR2 is YFSETQ. The CDR3 DNA reads TGCGCCAGCAGCTTTACAGGGGGCCTCACAGATACGCAGTATTTT. Amino acid sequence: CASSFTGGLTDTQYF.

The chain links TRBV29-1 to TRBJ1-2, with 8 bases matching TRBD1. Per the germline V gene, CDR1 is SQVTM and CDR2 is ANQGSEA. CDR3 length equals 13 residues. The J segment lost 6 bases and the V segment lost 4 bases, leaving 7 bases of the junction unmatched. The chain's CDR3 is CSVAQGQGNGYTF. CDR3 sequence (DNA): TGCAGCGTTGCCCAAGGACAGGGTAATGGCTACACCTTC.

J is TRBJ2-1 and V is TRBV4-1, with no clear D. This CDR3 comprises 15 residues. Trimming took 5 bases from V and 0 from J, leaving 11 bases between them. The V gene's germline CDR1 is MGHRA and CDR2 YSYEKL. In DNA form, the CDR3 reads TGCGCCAGCAGCTACGGACGGAGCTCCTACAATGAGCAGTTCTTC. Protein product: CASSYGRSSYNEQFF.

The chain uses TRBV4-3 and TRBJ2-5, with TRBD1 matching over 9 bases. CDR1 is LGHNA and CDR2 is YSLEER in the germline V gene. This CDR3 comprises 15 residues. V dropped 5 bases and J dropped 4; count of bases not matched to a gene: 8. The CDR3 nucleotides read TGCGCCAGCAGCTTGGGACAGGGAGATGGAGAGACCCAGTACTTC. Protein: CASSLGQGDGETQYF.

The chain couples TRBV5-6 to TRBJ2-1, with 8 bases lining up with TRBD2. This CDR3 has 16 amino acids. Losses at the gene ends were 0 bases for V and 6 bases for J; bases not matched to a gene: 8. CDR1 and CDR2 from the germline V gene are SGHDT and YYEEEE. Here the CDR3 reads CASSLVVDLAGNEQFF. The DNA of the CDR3 is TGTGCCAGCAGCTTGGTAGTGGACCTAGCGGGCAATGAGCAGTTCTTC.